The present TCR beta chain was sequenced within a study of T cell repertoires in cytomegalovirus infection. As for the study in general: Both a matching HLA type and CMV infection were indicated by public TCR beta signatures.

Study-level findings and limits: Carriers of CMV and the relevant HLA type were discriminated by public TCR beta frequency. Across the ex vivo response, the dominant clonotypes were HLA-C-restricted CMV-specific TCR beta clonotypes.

Germline V gives CDR1 GTSNPN, CDR2 SVGIG (reference sequence). This CDR3 spans 15 amino acids. With V trimmed by 4 bases and J by 7 bases, 13 bases remained unmatched. MiXCR, run by TCRdb on the reads, gives a single entry per CDR3 protein. The sample has 80,000 to 95,000 distinct CDR3 sequences; over 25% are singletons. Comments on this clonotype: Its antigen is as yet unknown.

This sequence originates from a human donor in good health (CMV status not recorded). Some clones in this sample may be carry-over from other donors' samples. This sample comprised CD8+ T cells from cultured PBMCs, obtained from culture after CMV antigen stimulation. The rearrangement uses TRBV30 and TRBJ2-1; 7 nucleotides line up with TRBD1. The DNA of the CDR3 is TGTGCCTGGACCCATCTCACAGGGGTGGAGAATGAGCAGTTCTTC. Translated: CAWTHLTGVENEQFF.